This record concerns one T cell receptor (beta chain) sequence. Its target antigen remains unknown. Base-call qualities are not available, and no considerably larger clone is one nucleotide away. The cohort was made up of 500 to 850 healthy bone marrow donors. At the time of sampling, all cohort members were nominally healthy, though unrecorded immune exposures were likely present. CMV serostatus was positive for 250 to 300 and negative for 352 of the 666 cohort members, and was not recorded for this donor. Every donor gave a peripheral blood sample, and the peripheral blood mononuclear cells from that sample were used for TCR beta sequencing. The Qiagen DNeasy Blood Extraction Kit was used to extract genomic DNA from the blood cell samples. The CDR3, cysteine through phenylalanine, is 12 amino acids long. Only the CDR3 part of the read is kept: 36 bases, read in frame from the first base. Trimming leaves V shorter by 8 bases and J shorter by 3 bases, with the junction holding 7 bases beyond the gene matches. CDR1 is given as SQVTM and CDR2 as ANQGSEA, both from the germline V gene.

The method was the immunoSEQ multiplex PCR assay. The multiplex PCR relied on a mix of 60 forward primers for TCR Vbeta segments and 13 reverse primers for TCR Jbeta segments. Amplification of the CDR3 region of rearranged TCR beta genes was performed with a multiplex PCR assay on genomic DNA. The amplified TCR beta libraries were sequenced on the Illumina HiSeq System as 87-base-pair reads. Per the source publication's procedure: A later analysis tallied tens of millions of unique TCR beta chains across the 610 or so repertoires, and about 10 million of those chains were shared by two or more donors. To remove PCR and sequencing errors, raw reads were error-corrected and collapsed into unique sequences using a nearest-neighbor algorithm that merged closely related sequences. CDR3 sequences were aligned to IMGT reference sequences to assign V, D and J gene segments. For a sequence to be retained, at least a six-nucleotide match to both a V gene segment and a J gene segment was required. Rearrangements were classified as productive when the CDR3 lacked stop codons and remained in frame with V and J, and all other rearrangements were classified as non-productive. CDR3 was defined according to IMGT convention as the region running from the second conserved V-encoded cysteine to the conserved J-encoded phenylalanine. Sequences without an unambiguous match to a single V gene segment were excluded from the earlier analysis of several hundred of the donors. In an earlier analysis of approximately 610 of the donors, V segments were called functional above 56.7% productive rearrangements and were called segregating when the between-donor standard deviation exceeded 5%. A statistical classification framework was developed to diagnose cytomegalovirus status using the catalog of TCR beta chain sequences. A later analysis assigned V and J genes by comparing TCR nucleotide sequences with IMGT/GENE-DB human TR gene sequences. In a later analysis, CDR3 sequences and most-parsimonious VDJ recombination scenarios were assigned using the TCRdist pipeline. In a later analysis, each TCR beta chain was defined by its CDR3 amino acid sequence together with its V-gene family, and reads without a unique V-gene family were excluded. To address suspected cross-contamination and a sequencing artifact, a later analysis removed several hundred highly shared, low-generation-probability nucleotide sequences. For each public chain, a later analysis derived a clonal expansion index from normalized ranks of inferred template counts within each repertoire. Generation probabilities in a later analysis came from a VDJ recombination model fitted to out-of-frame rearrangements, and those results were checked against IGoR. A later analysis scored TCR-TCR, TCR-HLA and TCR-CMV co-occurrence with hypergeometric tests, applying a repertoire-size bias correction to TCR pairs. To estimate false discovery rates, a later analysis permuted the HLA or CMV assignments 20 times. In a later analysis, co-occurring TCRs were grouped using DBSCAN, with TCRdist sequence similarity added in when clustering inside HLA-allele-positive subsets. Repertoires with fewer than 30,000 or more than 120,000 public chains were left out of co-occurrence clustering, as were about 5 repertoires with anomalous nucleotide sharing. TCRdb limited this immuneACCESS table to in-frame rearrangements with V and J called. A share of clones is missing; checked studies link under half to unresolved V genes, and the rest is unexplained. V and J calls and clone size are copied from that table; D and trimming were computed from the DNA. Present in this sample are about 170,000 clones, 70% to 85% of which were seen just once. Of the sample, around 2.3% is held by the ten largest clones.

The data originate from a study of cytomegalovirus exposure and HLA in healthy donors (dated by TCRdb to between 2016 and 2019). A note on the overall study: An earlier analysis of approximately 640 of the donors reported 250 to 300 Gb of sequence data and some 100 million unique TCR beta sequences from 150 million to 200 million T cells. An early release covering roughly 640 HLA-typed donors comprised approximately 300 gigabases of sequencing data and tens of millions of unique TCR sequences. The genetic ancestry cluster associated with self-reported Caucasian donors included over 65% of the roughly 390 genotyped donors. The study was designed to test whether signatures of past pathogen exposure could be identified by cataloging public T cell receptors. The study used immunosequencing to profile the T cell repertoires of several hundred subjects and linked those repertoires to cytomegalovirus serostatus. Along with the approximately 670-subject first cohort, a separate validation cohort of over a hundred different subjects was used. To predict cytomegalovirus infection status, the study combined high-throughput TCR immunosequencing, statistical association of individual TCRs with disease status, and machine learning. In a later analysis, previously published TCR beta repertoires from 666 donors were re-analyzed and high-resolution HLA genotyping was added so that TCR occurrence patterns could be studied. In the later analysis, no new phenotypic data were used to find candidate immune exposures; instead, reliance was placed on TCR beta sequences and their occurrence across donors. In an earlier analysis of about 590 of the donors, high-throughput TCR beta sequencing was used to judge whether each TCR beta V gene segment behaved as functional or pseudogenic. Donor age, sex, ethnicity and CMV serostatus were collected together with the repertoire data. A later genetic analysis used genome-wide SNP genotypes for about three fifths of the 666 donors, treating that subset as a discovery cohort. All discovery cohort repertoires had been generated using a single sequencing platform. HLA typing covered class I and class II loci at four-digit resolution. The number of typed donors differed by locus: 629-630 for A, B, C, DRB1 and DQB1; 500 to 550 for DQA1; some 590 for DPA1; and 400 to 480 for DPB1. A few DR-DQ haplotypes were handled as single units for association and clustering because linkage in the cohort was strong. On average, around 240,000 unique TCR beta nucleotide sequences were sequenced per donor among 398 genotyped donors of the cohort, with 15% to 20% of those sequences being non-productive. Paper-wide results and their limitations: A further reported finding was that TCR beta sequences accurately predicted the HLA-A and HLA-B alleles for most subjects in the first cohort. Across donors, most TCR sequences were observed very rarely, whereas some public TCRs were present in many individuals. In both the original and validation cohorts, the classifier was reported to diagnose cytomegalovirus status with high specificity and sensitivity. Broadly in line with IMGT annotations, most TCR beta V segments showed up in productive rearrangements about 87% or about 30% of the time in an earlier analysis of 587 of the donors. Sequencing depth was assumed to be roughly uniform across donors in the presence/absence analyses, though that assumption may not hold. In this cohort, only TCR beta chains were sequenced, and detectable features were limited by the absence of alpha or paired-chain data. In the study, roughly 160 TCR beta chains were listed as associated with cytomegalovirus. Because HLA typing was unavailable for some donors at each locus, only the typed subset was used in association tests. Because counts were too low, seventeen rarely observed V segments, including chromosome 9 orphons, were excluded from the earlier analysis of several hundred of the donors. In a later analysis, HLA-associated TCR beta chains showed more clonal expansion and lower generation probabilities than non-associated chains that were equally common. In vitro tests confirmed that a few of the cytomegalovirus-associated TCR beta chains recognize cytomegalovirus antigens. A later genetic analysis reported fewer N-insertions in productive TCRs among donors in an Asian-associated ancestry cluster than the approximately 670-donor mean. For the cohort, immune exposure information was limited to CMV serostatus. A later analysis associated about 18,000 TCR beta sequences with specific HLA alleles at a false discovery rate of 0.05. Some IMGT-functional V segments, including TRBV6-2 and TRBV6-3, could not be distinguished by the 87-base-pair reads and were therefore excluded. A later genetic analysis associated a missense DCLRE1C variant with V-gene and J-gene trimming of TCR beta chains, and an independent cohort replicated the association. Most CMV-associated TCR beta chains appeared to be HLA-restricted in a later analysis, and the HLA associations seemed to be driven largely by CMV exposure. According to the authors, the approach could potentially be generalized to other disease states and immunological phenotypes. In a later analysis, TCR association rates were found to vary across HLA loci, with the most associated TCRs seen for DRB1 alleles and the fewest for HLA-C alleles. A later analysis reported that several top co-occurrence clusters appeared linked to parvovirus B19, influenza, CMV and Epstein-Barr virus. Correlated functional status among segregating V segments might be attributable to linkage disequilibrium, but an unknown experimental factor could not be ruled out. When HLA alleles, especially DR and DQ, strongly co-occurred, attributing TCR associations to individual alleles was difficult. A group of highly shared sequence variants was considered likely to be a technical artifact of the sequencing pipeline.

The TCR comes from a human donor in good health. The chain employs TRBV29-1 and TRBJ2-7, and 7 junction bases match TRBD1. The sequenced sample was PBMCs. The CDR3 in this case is CSSLGTDYEQYF. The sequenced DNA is TGCAGCTCCCTGGGGACAGACTACGAGCAGTACTTC.